The source of this T cell receptor (beta chain) is a study of blood T cell repertoires in COVID-19. Study details: T cells, B-cell-depleted T cells, or PBMCs supplied cDNA or gDNA.

Clones were sequenced by immunoSEQ multiplex PCR, and TCRdb holds only the in-frame ones, with some missing. The table lists approximately 300,000 clones, 85% to 90% of them singletons, with more than 9% in the top ten. Germline assignment: CDR1 SGHDT and CDR2 YYEEEE. The V end lost 4 bases, the J end lost 1 base, and 12 bases lay between the germline ends. CDR3 length equals 16 residues. Sequencing was carried out using PBMCs or T cells enriched from blood (not recorded which). The chain is built from TRBV5-6 and TRBJ1-6; perhaps TRBD1 as D (5 bases). The source of this sequence is a woman aged 18 to 35 who had recovered from COVID-19. CDR3 protein: CASSRTRYSYNSPLHF. CDR3 in DNA: TGTGCCAGCAGCCGGACACGATATTCCTATAATTCACCCCTCCACTTT.